The present entry profiles one T cell receptor beta chain with its context. The sample originates from a study of blood T cell repertoires in COVID-19. On the study more broadly: COVID-19 samples collected from the United States, Italy and Spain covered acute and convalescent phases. Sources were T cells, B-cell-depleted T cells, or PBMCs; the material itself was cDNA or gDNA.

In the original analysis: Reference gene primer amplification gave nucleated cell count estimates. Assay: immunoSEQ multiplex PCR; the TCRdb copy retains only in-frame clones and omits some. D and trimming were read from the DNA, whereas the V and J calls and clone size are those reported in that table. The repertoire holds about 120,000 clones, with roughly 69% as singletons. V was clipped by 3 bases and J by 5 bases, with 7 bases between them. The length of the CDR3 is 12 residues. The TCR comes from a woman aged 70-85 years with acute or convalescent COVID-19. The V and J genes are TRBV23-1 and TRBJ2-5, with D maybe TRBD1 (5 bases). TRBV23-1 is placed among ORFs of uncertain function. Sequenced: peripheral blood. The CDR3 here is CASSQGRETQYF. In DNA, the CDR3 is TGCGCCAGCAGTCAGGGGCGGGAGACCCAGTACTTC.